The 30 T cell receptor beta chains below were found in one sample sequenced in a study of blood T cell repertoires in COVID-19 (dated by TCRdb to 2019 to 2021). The method behind the library was the immunoSEQ multiplex PCR assay. TCRdb provides this immuneACCESS table in a form limited to in-frame rearrangements. Some clones are lacking; in checked studies, under half of them reflect an unresolved V gene, and why the rest are absent is not known. A total of more than 150,000 clones appear in this sample, over 75% of them only once. Around 7% of the sample is in the top ten clones. Source material: PBMCs or T cells enriched from blood (not recorded which). Every receptor here comes from a woman between 50 and 59 years old who had recovered from COVID-19.

The chain carries TRBV24-1 and TRBJ2-1; tentative D call: TRBD1 (5 bases). Deletions cut 6 bases from V and 10 bases from J, with 9 bases between. The CDR3 consists of 11 residues. Germline loops: CDR1 KGHDR, CDR2 SFDVKD. CDR3 DNA: TGTGCCACCAGTAGGGGTGTCGAGCAGTTCTTC. This encodes CATSRGVEQFF.

The rearrangement links TRBV10-2 to TRBJ2-7, with D possibly TRBD2 on 6 matching bases. Germline V CDR1 and CDR2: WSHSY, SAAADI. This CDR3 is built from 13 residues. V dropped 1 base and J dropped 3 bases, with 7 bases sitting between them. CDR3 amino acids: CASSEWRGYEQYF. The CDR3 DNA reads as TGCGCCAGCAGTGAGTGGCGGGGCTACGAGCAGTACTTC.

This clone has a single count. The chain has TRBV10-3 and TRBJ2-1, with D perhaps TRBD2 (5 bases). Germline loops: CDR1 ENHRY, CDR2 SYGVKD. Trimming stripped 4 bases from V and 10 bases from J, with 11 bases between. This CDR3 region has 12 residues. CDR3 in amino acids: CAISAAEEEQFF. DNA for the CDR3: TGTGCCATCAGTGCCGCGGAGGAGGAGCAGTTCTTC.

The genes are TRBV13 and TRBJ1-2; 11 nucleotides match TRBD1. The CDR3 sequence is 15 residues long. J lost 6 bases, V lost 5 bases, and 8 bases had no gene match. CDR1 is PRHDT and CDR2 is FYEKMQ in the germline V gene (reference sequence). In DNA form, the CDR3 reads TGTGCCAGCAGCACAAGCCGGGACAGGGGGGATGGCTACACCTTC. Its protein product is CASSTSRDRGDGYTF. Drawing the rest from reference TRBV13 and TRBJ1-2, the complete variable domain is AAGVIQSPRHLIKEKRETATLKCYPIPRHDTVYWYQQGPGQDPQFLISFYEKMQSDKGSIPDRFSAQQFSDYHSELNMSSLELGDSALYFCASSTSRDRGDGYTFGSGTRLTVV.

The genes are TRBV7-2 and TRBJ1-2; D gene uncertain. Germline V CDR1 and CDR2: SGHTA, FQGNSA. This CDR3 has 14 residues. Trimming removed 4 bases at V and 3 bases at J, with 12 bases between. DNA for the CDR3: TGTGCCAGCAGCTATAAGAACGGTGACTATGGCTACACCTTC. Encoded protein: CASSYKNGDYGYTF.

The chain employs TRBV30 and TRBJ1-5, with 7 bases identical to TRBD1. This CDR3 is 19 amino acids long. Per germline, CDR1 GTSNPN and CDR2 SVGIG (reference sequence). The trim removed 4 bases at V and 0 bases at J, leaving 18 bases unmatched. This chain's CDR3 is CAWKIREEGGSYSNQPQHF. CDR3 nucleotide sequence: TGTGCCTGGAAGATCAGGGAGGAAGGGGGCTCTTATAGCAATCAGCCCCAGCATTTT. The whole variable domain, filled in from reference TRBV30 and TRBJ1-5, reads SQTIHQWPATLVQPVGSPLSLECTVEGTSNPNLYWYRQAAGRGLQLLFYSVGIGQISSEVPQNLSASRPQDRQFILSSKKLLLSDSGFYLCAWKIREEGGSYSNQPQHFGDGTRLSIL.

This clone was observed a few times. This sequence joins TRBV19 and TRBJ1-5; 7 nucleotides agree with TRBD1. CDR3 size: 15 residues. With V trimmed by 9 bases and J by 4 bases, 12 bases remained unmatched. CDR1 is LNHDA and CDR2 is SQIVND in the germline V gene (reference sequence). For the CDR3, the DNA is TGTGCCAGCAGCTTGACAGGGTCGGGAAATCAGCCCCAGCATTTT. Amino acids: CASSLTGSGNQPQHF.

The V and J genes are TRBV4-3 and TRBJ1-4; 10 nucleotides align to TRBD1. This CDR3 region has 13 residues. Germline V gene data show CDR1 as LGHNA and CDR2 as YSLEER. The V and J ends lost 9 bases and 7 bases, in that order; junction bases with no gene match: 5. The CDR3 spells CASRQGASEKLFF. The CDR3 bases are TGCGCCAGTAGACAGGGGGCTAGTGAAAAACTGTTTTTT.

Regarding this clone: Other DNA sequences of this sample code for an identical CDR3. V gene TRBV18 combines with J gene TRBJ1-1, with 7 bases lining up with TRBD1. The CDR3 covers 13 residues. Germline V gene sequence: CDR1 KGHSH, CDR2 LQKENI. V shed 4 bases and J 3 bases; nucleotides not matched to a gene: 2. DNA of the CDR3: TGTGCCAGCTCACTAACAGGGGACACTGAAGCTTTCTTT. Protein sequence: CASSLTGDTEAFF.

This clone was detected only a few times. The genes are TRBV6-1 and TRBJ1-3, with D maybe TRBD1 (5 bases). Trimming cost V 1 base and J 4 bases, with 8 bases left between them. This CDR3 spans 14 amino acids. Per the germline V gene, CDR1 is MNHNS and CDR2 is SASEGT. The CDR3 DNA sequence: TGTGCCAGCAGTGAAGGGCAGGGAGGAAACACCATATATTTT. Protein product: CASSEGQGGNTIYF.

CDR3 region: CASGTTSGGSYEQYF. The CDR3 nucleotides read TGTGCTAGTGGAACGACTAGCGGGGGTTCCTACGAGCAGTACTTC. The chain employs TRBV12-5 and TRBJ2-7; 12 nucleotides align to TRBD2. V dropped 6 bases and J dropped 1; count of bases not matched to a gene: 4. The CDR3 sequence is 15 residues long. Germline values: CDR1 LGHNT, CDR2 FRNRAP. The complete variable domain, with remaining parts taken from reference TRBV12-5 and TRBJ2-7, reads DARVTQTPRHKVTEMGQEVTMRCQPILGHNTVFWYRQTMMQGLELLAYFRNRAPLDDSGMPKDRFSAEMPDATLATLKIQPSEPRDSAVYFCASGTTSGGSYEQYFGPGTRLTVT.

This chain connects TRBV3-1 (or the pseudogene TRBV3-2) to TRBJ2-2, with D maybe TRBD2 (6 bases). Trimming pared 4 bases from V and 0 bases from J, leaving 12 bases between. In germline, CDR1 is LGHDT, CDR2 YNNKEL (reference sequence). CDR3 length: 16 amino acids. The chain's CDR3 is CASSPGLSPNTGELFF. The CDR3, as DNA: TGTGCCAGCAGCCCCGGACTATCCCCGAACACCGGGGAGCTGTTTTTT.

This clone was counted only a few times. The chain is built from TRBV30 and TRBJ1-5, with a possible D match to TRBD1 (6 bases). The CDR3 extends over 13 amino acids. V dropped 2 bases and J dropped 11 bases, with 16 bases sitting between them. Germline V gene sequence: CDR1 GTSNPN, CDR2 SVGIG (reference sequence). CDR3 amino acids: CAWSTQGNSAQHF. CDR3 in DNA: TGTGCCTGGAGTACCCAGGGGAATAGTGCCCAGCATTTT. Filled out from reference TRBV30 and TRBJ1-5, the complete variable domain reads SQTIHQWPATLVQPVGSPLSLECTVEGTSNPNLYWYRQAAGRGLQLLFYSVGIGQISSEVPQNLSASRPQDRQFILSSKKLLLSDSGFYLCAWSTQGNSAQHFGDGTRLSIL.

V is TRBV18 and J is TRBJ2-7, with 9 bases fitting TRBD2. Trimming at V came to 0 bases and at J to 6 bases, leaving 6 bases not matched to a gene. The CDR3 runs to 15 residues. The V gene's germline CDR1 is KGHSH and CDR2 LQKENI. In DNA form, the CDR3 reads TGTGCCAGCTCACCACCTACTAGCGGGCTGCGCGAGCAGTACTTC. It specifies CASSPPTSGLREQYF.

The chain has TRBV18 and TRBJ1-1; D remains ambiguous. The CDR3 is 14 amino acids. Deletions cut 3 bases from V and 6 bases from J, with 14 bases between. Germline V gene sequence: CDR1 KGHSH, CDR2 LQKENI. Here the CDR3 DNA reads TGTGCCAGCTCACCCACTTCATATTACTCTGAAGCTTTCTTT. The encoded protein is CASSPTSYYSEAFF. The variable domain in full, with the rest retrieved from reference TRBV18 and TRBJ1-1, is NAGVMQNPRHLVRRRGQEARLRCSPMKGHSHVYWYRQLPEEGLKFMVYLQKENIIDESGMPKERFSAEFPKEGPSILRIQQVVRGDSAAYFCASSPTSYYSEAFFGQGTRLTVV.

A single count supports this clone. The genes are TRBV7-8 and TRBJ1-5; D might be TRBD1 (5 bases). Germline CDR1 reads SGHVS; CDR2 reads FQNEAQ. The CDR3 contains 16 residues. V dropped 0 bases and J dropped 1 base, with 10 bases sitting between them. CDR3 region: CASSLAGGGSNQPQHF. In DNA form, the CDR3 reads TGTGCCAGCAGCTTAGCGGGCGGGGGAAGCAATCAGCCCCAGCATTTT. Based on the CDR3 plus reference TRBV7-8 and TRBJ1-5, the full variable domain is GAGVSQSPRYKVAKRGQDVALRCDPISGHVSLFWYQQALGQGPEFLTYFQNEAQLDKSGLPSDRFFAERPEGSVSTLKIQRTQQEDSAVYLCASSLAGGGSNQPQHFGDGTRLSIL.

The chain recombines TRBV10-3 with TRBJ2-1, with D unresolved. This CDR3 comprises 14 residues. Deletions cut 6 bases from V and 4 bases from J, with 13 bases between. CDR1 and CDR2 (germline): ENHRY, SYGVKD. This CDR3 is CAIRKENLYNEQFF. The CDR3 bases are TGTGCCATCAGGAAAGAAAACCTATACAATGAGCAGTTCTTC.

The chain combines TRBV5-1 with TRBJ2-1, with TRBD1 identical over 8 bases. CDR3 length equals 14 residues. V lost 4 bases to trimming and J lost 5 bases; unmatched junction nucleotides: 5. Germline loops: CDR1 SGHRS, CDR2 YFSETQ. DNA for the CDR3: TGCGCCAGCAGCGCAGGACAGGGTAACAATGAGCAGTTCTTC. Protein: CASSAGQGNNEQFF.

This chain joins TRBV3-1 (or the pseudogene TRBV3-2) and TRBJ1-5; tentative D call: TRBD1 (5 bases). Trimming removed 2 bases from V and 4 bases from J, with 9 bases in between. CDR1 and CDR2 (germline): LGHDT, YNNKEL (reference sequence). CDR3 length: 14 residues. CDR3 coding DNA: TGTGCCAGCAGCCAACAGGGAAAAAATCAGCCCCAGCATTTT. Residues: CASSQQGKNQPQHF.

This clone was recorded once. The J gene is TRBJ1-2, the V gene TRBV29-1, with 9 bases lining up with TRBD1. After removal of 5 bases from V and 8 bases from J, the junction contained 6 bases not matched to a gene. Germline assignment: CDR1 SQVTM and CDR2 ANQGSEA. The CDR3 consists of 12 residues. The CDR3 protein is CSVWTGAMGYTF. As DNA, the CDR3 is TGCAGCGTTTGGACAGGGGCAATGGGCTACACCTTC.

This clone came up once. This rearrangement joins TRBV10-3 to TRBJ2-1; 11 bases map to TRBD2. Per germline, CDR1 ENHRY and CDR2 SYGVKD. CDR3 length equals 18 residues. The J segment lost 0 bases and the V segment lost 1 base, leaving 5 bases of the junction unmatched. The CDR3 region is CAISEYTSGSLSYNEQFF. The CDR3 nucleotides read TGTGCCATCAGTGAGTATACTAGCGGGAGCCTCTCCTACAATGAGCAGTTCTTC.

The rearrangement links TRBV10-2 to TRBJ2-2; D is ambiguous. Germline CDR1 is WSHSY and CDR2 is SAAADI. This CDR3 is 14 amino acids long. V gave up 4 bases and J gave up 1 base, with 7 bases separating them. The CDR3 nucleotides are TGCGCCAGCAGTGCTGCAGAGAACACCGGGGAGCTGTTTTTT. Translation gives CASSAAENTGELFF.

The V gene is TRBV6-5, the J gene TRBJ2-2, with 7 bases fitting TRBD1. The trim removed 6 bases at V and 1 base at J, leaving 2 bases unmatched. The CDR3 length is 14 residues. Germline CDR1 reads MNHEY; CDR2 reads SVGAGI. The CDR3 protein is CASRDRMNTGELFF. Here the CDR3 DNA reads TGTGCCAGCAGGGACAGGATGAACACCGGGGAGCTGTTTTTT.

The V gene is TRBV7-2, the J gene TRBJ1-1, with a tentative D call TRBD1 (5 bases). Per the germline V gene, CDR1 is SGHTA and CDR2 is FQGNSA. Trimming took 1 base from V and 3 from J, leaving 15 bases between them. The CDR3 is 16 amino acids. CDR3 nucleotides: TGTGCCAGCAGCTTAGTACCGGGGGTATGGGACACTGAAGCTTTCTTT. Translation gives CASSLVPGVWDTEAFF.

The chain has TRBV6-5 and TRBJ1-1, with D possibly being TRBD1 (5 bases). Germline loops: CDR1 MNHEY, CDR2 SVGAGI. The CDR3 extends over 14 amino acids. Deletions cut 6 bases from V and 1 base from J, with 12 bases between. The CDR3 loop is CASRPRRGNTEAFF. The DNA of the CDR3 is TGTGCCAGCAGACCACGGAGGGGGAACACTGAAGCTTTCTTT.

The chain couples TRBV13 to TRBJ2-3; D uncertain. V was pared by 5 bases and J by 2 bases, with 14 bases between. The CDR3 has 15 amino acids. Germline V gives CDR1 PRHDT, CDR2 FYEKMQ (reference sequence). CDR3: CASSLAPAHTDTQYF. The CDR3 DNA sequence: TGTGCCAGCAGCCTTGCCCCAGCGCACACAGATACGCAGTATTTT.

The chain links TRBV16 to TRBJ2-7, with 8 bases identical to TRBD1. After removal of 4 bases from V and 5 bases from J, the junction contained 4 bases not matched to a gene. In germline, CDR1 is KGHSY, CDR2 FQNENV. The CDR3 runs 13 residues. Here the CDR3 reads CASSPDRADEQYF. The CDR3 nucleotides read TGTGCCAGCAGCCCGGACAGGGCGGACGAGCAGTACTTC.

The V gene is TRBV5-4, the J gene TRBJ2-2; 7 bases agree with TRBD1. The V gene's germline CDR1 is SGHNT and CDR2 YYREEE (reference sequence). The CDR3 is 15 amino acids. Germline trimming cut 4 bases from V and 0 bases from J; bases unmatched to any gene: 3. DNA for the CDR3: TGTGCCAGCAGCCCCGGGACAGCGAACACCGGGGAGCTGTTTTTT. Residues: CASSPGTANTGELFF.

V is TRBV29-1 and J is TRBJ1-2, with 9 bases identical to TRBD1. Germline CDR1 SQVTM, CDR2 ANQGSEA. This CDR3 has 13 amino acids. J lost 6 bases, V lost 4 bases, and 6 bases had no gene match. CDR3 bases: TGCAGCGTTGGCATGGGACAGGGTCATGGCTACACCTTC. This encodes CSVGMGQGHGYTF. Complete variable domain (other parts from reference TRBV29-1 and TRBJ1-2): SAVISQKPSRDICQRGTSLTIQCQVDSQVTMMFWYRQQPGQSLTLIATANQGSEATYESGFVIDKFPISRPNLTFSTLTVSNMSPEDSSIYLCSVGMGQGHGYTFGSGTRLTVV.

The J gene is TRBJ1-5, the V gene TRBV19; possibly TRBD1 for D (6 bases). Trimming removed 6 bases at V and 5 bases at J, with 11 bases between. The CDR3 totals 13 residues. Germline V gene lookup returns CDR1 LNHDA and CDR2 SQIVND (reference sequence). This CDR3 reads CASSGQLYQPQHF. The CDR3 nucleotides read TGTGCCAGTAGCGGACAGTTGTATCAGCCCCAGCATTTT.